A single sample is the source of the 32 T cell receptor beta chains below, sequenced in a study of T cells after yellow fever vaccination. TCRdb re-derived calls from the 5' RACE reads in MiXCR, one entry per CDR3 protein. Of approximately 110,000 distinct CDR3 sequences listed, around 8% are singletons. Material: CD8+ T cells sorted from PBMCs, obtained 45 days after the yellow fever booster vaccination. The receptors come from a man aged 25-40 years who received the YFV17D yellow fever vaccine.

The gene calls are TRBV12-3 or TRBV12-4 and TRBJ2-7, with 8 nucleotides matching TRBD1. V shed 6 bases, J shed 3 bases, and the junction held 4 bases outside the gene matches. CDR3 length: 13 residues. CDR3: CASSDTGGYEQYF. The CDR3, as DNA: TGTGCCAGCAGCGACACAGGGGGCTACGAGCAGTACTTC.

The J gene is TRBJ2-1, the V gene TRBV12-3 or TRBV12-4, with 10 bases matching TRBD2. Losses at the gene ends were 8 bases for V and 6 bases for J; bases not matched to a gene: 16. The CDR3 length is 17 residues. CDR3 coding DNA: TGTGCCAGCCGTAATGGGGCTAGCGGGAGTTATATCAATGAGCAGTTCTTC. This codes for CASRNGASGSYINEQFF.

This clonotype has a count of ten or more. The gene calls are TRBV27 and TRBJ2-7; D not resolved. The germline gives CDR1 MNHEY, CDR2 SMNVEV (reference sequence). The CDR3 has 14 residues. V was cut by 3 bases and J by 2 bases, with 11 bases left in between. The CDR3 loop reads CASSLSQFPYEQYF. CDR3 DNA sequence: TGTGCCAGCAGTTTGTCTCAGTTCCCCTACGAGCAGTACTTC.

This clonotype was detected many times. Mismatch with germline at one junction end may stem from a read error. The chain joins TRBV27 to TRBJ2-1, with D possibly being TRBD1 or TRBD2 (5 bases each). The germline V gene has CDR1 MNHEY and CDR2 SMNVEV (reference sequence). This CDR3 has 14 residues. The CDR3 coding sequence is TGTGCCACCACATCGGGGACCTCCAACAATGAGCAGTTCTTC. Its protein is CATTSGTSNNEQFF.

J is TRBJ2-7 and V is TRBV12-3 or TRBV12-4, with D hard to call. The length of the CDR3 is 12 residues. V was pared by 3 bases and J by 6 bases, with 9 bases between. This chain's CDR3 is CASSFSWGEQYF. DNA of the CDR3: TGTGCCAGCAGTTTTTCCTGGGGCGAGCAGTACTTC.

This clonotype was found a few times. A read error may account for a junction end that differs from germline. This sequence joins TRBV12-3 or TRBV12-4 and TRBJ2-3; 9 nucleotides line up with TRBD2. CDR3 length: 15 amino acids. The CDR3 is CASRLAGVGTDTQYF. CDR3 nucleotides: TGTGCCAGCAGATTAGCGGGAGTGGGGACAGATACGCAGTATTTT.

This clonotype was picked up many times. The V call is TRBV9, the J call TRBJ2-5; D not resolved. Trimming stripped 5 bases from V and 5 bases from J, with 10 bases between. The length of the CDR3 is 12 residues. Germline loops: CDR1 SGDLS, CDR2 YYNGEE. The CDR3 spells CASRGNGETQYF. The DNA of the CDR3 is TGTGCCAGCAGAGGTAACGGGGAGACCCAGTACTTC.

In regard to this clonotype: A much more abundant neighbour one base away suggests this may be a read error. The rearrangement links TRBV7-2 to TRBJ2-3; D is possibly TRBD1 (5 bases). Germline values: CDR1 SGHTA, CDR2 FQGNSA. The CDR3 covers 15 residues. The V gene lost 4 bases and the J gene lost 1 base, with 12 bases spanning the gap. This CDR3 is CASSSRTRGTDTQYF. In DNA form, the CDR3 reads TGTGCCAGCAGCTCCCGGACAAGGGGCACAGATACGCAGTATTTT.

This clonotype was recorded at least ten times. The V gene is TRBV27, the J gene TRBJ2-7; no reliable D call. The CDR3 totals 15 residues. Per the germline V gene, CDR1 is MNHEY and CDR2 is SMNVEV (reference sequence). Trimming pared 4 bases from V and 5 bases from J, leaving 18 bases between. As DNA, the CDR3 is TGTGCCAGCAGTTCCCTTGAAGAGGTATGGAACGAGCAGTACTTC. Translated, it gives CASSSLEEVWNEQYF.

This clonotype has at least ten counts. DNA of the CDR3: TGTGCCAGTAGTATTACAGGCACTATCTTCGATTACAATGAGCAGTTCTTC. Translated, it gives CASSITGTIFDYNEQFF. The V call is TRBV19, the J call TRBJ2-1; D is possibly TRBD1 (5 bases). Trimming took off 3 bases at V and 4 bases at J, with 19 bases between the two ends. CDR1 is LNHDA and CDR2 is SQIVND in the germline V gene (reference sequence). This CDR3 comprises 17 residues. Complete variable domain (other parts from reference TRBV19 and TRBJ2-1): DGGITQSPKYLFRKEGQNVTLSCEQNLNHDAMYWYRQDPGQGLRLIYYSQIVNDFQKGDIAEGYSVSREKKESFPLTVTSAQKNPTAFYLCASSITGTIFDYNEQFFGPGTRLTVL.

In this sample, this clonotype turned up many times. The V call is TRBV4-3, the J call TRBJ2-7, with D perhaps TRBD2 (5 bases). Deletions cut 0 bases from V and 2 bases from J, with 8 bases between. The CDR3 spans 14 residues. From germline, CDR1 is LGHNA and CDR2 YSLEER. The CDR3 loop reads CASSQEVEAYEQYF. CDR3 DNA sequence: TGCGCCAGCAGCCAAGAAGTGGAGGCCTACGAGCAGTACTTC.

There are many counts of this clonotype. This rearrangement joins TRBV7-8 to TRBJ2-1, with D possibly TRBD1 on 6 matching bases. Trimming cost V 5 bases and J 4 bases, with 9 bases left between them. The CDR3 is made up of 13 amino acids. Germline V gene data show CDR1 as SGHVS and CDR2 as FQNEAQ. The CDR3 bases are TGTGCCAGCAGCGAGGACAGTTACAATGAGCAGTTCTTC. Translated, it gives CASSEDSYNEQFF.

The genes are TRBV6-5 and TRBJ2-3; 11 nucleotides line up with TRBD2. Trimming at V came to 0 bases and at J to 3 bases, leaving 5 bases not matched to a gene. The CDR3 extends over 17 amino acids. The germline V gene encodes CDR1 MNHEY and CDR2 SVGAGI. The CDR3 protein is CASSYSVAGGRTDTQYF. In nucleotides, the CDR3 is TGTGCCAGCAGTTACTCCGTAGCGGGAGGGCGGACAGATACGCAGTATTTT.

This clonotype was observed many times. The chain employs TRBV27 and TRBJ2-7; perhaps TRBD2 as D (7 bases). This CDR3 contains 14 residues. Trimming cost V 6 bases and J 5 bases, with 17 bases left between them. Per the germline V gene, CDR1 is MNHEY and CDR2 is SMNVEV (reference sequence). The CDR3 loop is CASSRGGGTDEQYF. The DNA for the CDR3 is TGTGCCAGCAGCCGGGGAGGGGGGACCGACGAGCAGTACTTC.

This clonotype was detected ten times or more. The chain couples TRBV6-1 to TRBJ1-5; D is ambiguous. V lost 1 base, J lost 4 bases, and 8 bases lay in between. The CDR3 consists of 14 residues. The germline V gene has CDR1 MNHNS and CDR2 SASEGT. CDR3 DNA: TGTGCCAGCAGTGAAGATTGGGGAAATCAGCCCCAGCATTTT. Translated: CASSEDWGNQPQHF.

This clonotype was counted ten times or more. The chain employs TRBV9 and TRBJ2-3; no clear D. The CDR3 spans 12 residues. V dropped 4 bases and J dropped 9 bases, with 12 bases sitting between them. Germline values: CDR1 SGDLS, CDR2 YYNGEE. For the CDR3, the DNA is TGTGCCAGCAGCCCATATCACAACACGCAGTATTTT. Amino acids: CASSPYHNTQYF.

This clonotype has just a few counts. The chain links TRBV7-9 to TRBJ1-1, with TRBD1 matching over 8 bases. The germline V gene has CDR1 SEHNR and CDR2 FQNEAQ (reference sequence). With V trimmed by 5 bases and J by 0 bases, 5 bases remained unmatched. The length of the CDR3 is 15 residues. The CDR3 loop is CASSDGQGLNTEAFF. The CDR3 DNA reads TGTGCCAGCAGCGATGGACAGGGACTGAACACTGAAGCTTTCTTT.

This clonotype was counted only a few times. The chain links TRBV6-1 to TRBJ2-1; D tentatively fits TRBD1 or TRBD2 (5 bases each). CDR1 is MNHNS, CDR2 SASEGT, per germline. V was pared by 5 bases and J by 13 bases, with 24 bases between. The CDR3 covers 15 residues. CDR3 nucleotide sequence: TGTGCCAGCAGTCCCATAACCGGGGCCCCGAGGGACCAGTTCTTC. It codes for CASSPITGAPRDQFF.

There are many counts of this clonotype. The chain is built from TRBV28 and TRBJ2-5, with 12 bases fitting TRBD2. The CDR3 has 15 amino acids. The junction had 11 bases not matched to a gene; V was cut back by 7 bases and J by 8 bases. Germline V CDR1 and CDR2: MDHEN, SYDVKM. CDR3 residues: CASTTGTSGRPTQYF. CDR3 DNA: TGTGCCAGCACCACTGGGACTAGCGGGCGGCCCACCCAGTACTTC.

The sample holds many counts of this clonotype. The V and J genes are TRBV6-1 and TRBJ2-1, with 7 nucleotides matching TRBD2. Germline CDR1 and CDR2: MNHNS and SASEGT. This CDR3 comprises 15 residues. With 8 bases clipped from V and 3 bases from J, the junction kept 10 bases outside the gene matches. The CDR3 loop is CASGGGGIDYNEQFF. In DNA form, the CDR3 reads TGTGCCAGCGGCGGCGGGGGAATCGACTACAATGAGCAGTTCTTC.

At least ten counts were recorded for this clonotype. This sequence joins TRBV6-2 or TRBV6-3 and TRBJ1-6; D ambiguous. Germline loops: CDR1 MNHEY, CDR2 SVGEGT. V was clipped by 4 bases and J by 7 bases, with 8 bases between them. CDR3 length: 13 residues. CDR3 in DNA: TGTGCCAGCAGTTCCTTGAAGAATTCACCCCTCCACTTT. Protein product: CASSSLKNSPLHF.

This clonotype was seen just once. Just one base apart from a much larger clone, this may be a read error. This chain joins TRBV5-1 and TRBJ2-1; D is perhaps TRBD2 (6 bases). The CDR3 has 19 amino acids. Germline lookup yields CDR1 SGHRS and CDR2 YFSETQ. The CDR3 DNA is TGCGCCAGCAGTACAGACTTCGGCGGGGAACCCACCCACTACAATAAGCAGTTCTTC. Protein: CASSTDFGGEPTHYNKQFF.

In this sample, this clonotype turned up many times. The chain joins TRBV7-2 to TRBJ2-1; D is possibly TRBD2 (6 bases). CDR3 length: 15 residues. Per germline, CDR1 SGHTA and CDR2 FQGNSA. The V and J ends lost 3 bases and 2 bases respectively, with 11 bases between them. DNA for the CDR3: TGTGCCAGCAGCTTTTTCGGGGGTACCTACAATGAGCAGTTCTTC. Translating gives CASSFFGGTYNEQFF.

The chain carries TRBV3-1 and TRBJ2-7; D ambiguous. This CDR3 region has 16 residues. V was trimmed by 0 bases and J by 4 bases, leaving 16 bases between them. The germline V gene has CDR1 LGHDT and CDR2 YNNKEL (reference sequence). CDR3: CASSQDNSEHFYEQYF. As DNA, the CDR3 is TGTGCCAGCAGCCAAGACAACAGCGAACACTTTTACGAGCAGTACTTC.

This chain joins TRBV5-6 and TRBJ2-5; 11 bases agree with TRBD2. The V and J ends lost 0 bases and 7 bases, in that order; junction bases with no gene match: 8. Germline loops: CDR1 SGHDT, CDR2 YYEEEE. The CDR3 runs to 16 residues. The CDR3 region is CASSLGTSGSWGTQYF. CDR3 nucleotide sequence: TGTGCCAGCAGCTTGGGAACTAGCGGGAGCTGGGGGACCCAGTACTTC.

This clonotype was detected ten times or more. The CDR3 DNA sequence: TGTGCCAGCAGTTTAGGCGGGAGCGCCACAGATACGCAGTATTTT. Protein sequence: CASSLGGSATDTQYF. This chain connects TRBV12-3 or TRBV12-4 to TRBJ2-3, with 7 bases matching TRBD2. The CDR3 totals 15 residues. V lost 1 base and J lost 2; bases outside the gene matches: 3.

The V gene is TRBV15, the J gene TRBJ2-1; 9 nucleotides match TRBD2. The trim removed 0 bases at V and 2 bases at J, leaving 5 bases unmatched. Germline V gene lookup returns CDR1 LNHNV and CDR2 YYDKDF (reference sequence). The CDR3 has 17 residues. CDR3: CATSRDGTSSPYNEQFF. Here the CDR3 DNA reads TGTGCCACCAGCAGAGATGGGACTAGCTCTCCCTACAATGAGCAGTTCTTC.

This clonotype was detected many times. CDR3 protein: CASSGGQGTYEQYF. CDR3 nucleotides: TGTGCCAGCAGTGGGGGACAGGGAACATACGAGCAGTACTTC. V and J are TRBV27 and TRBJ2-7; 9 nucleotides match TRBD1. Germline values: CDR1 MNHEY, CDR2 SMNVEV (reference sequence). The CDR3 runs 14 residues. The V segment lost 5 bases and the J segment 4 bases; nucleotides outside the gene matches: 6.

There are a few counts of this clonotype. The chain recombines TRBV9 with TRBJ2-2; 11 positions agree with TRBD2. The junction had 8 bases not matched to a gene; V was cut back by 0 bases and J by 7 bases. CDR1 is SGDLS, CDR2 YYNGEE, per germline. The CDR3 consists of 17 residues. CDR3 coding DNA: TGTGCCAGCAGCGTAGTTAGCGGGAGGGCATCCGGCGGGGAGCTGTTTTTT. This gives the protein CASSVVSGRASGGELFF.

This clonotype was counted ten times or more. The V call is TRBV29-1, the J call TRBJ2-7; 9 bases align to TRBD2. CDR1 and CDR2 from the germline V gene are SQVTM and ANQGSEA. Trimming took 4 bases from V and 0 from J; bases not matched to a gene: 1. The CDR3 sequence is 13 residues long. In nucleotides, the CDR3 is TGCAGCGTTGGACTAGCGGCCTCCTACGAGCAGTACTTC. It is translated as CSVGLAASYEQYF.

The sample holds many counts of this clonotype. The gene calls are TRBV7-8 and TRBJ2-7; TRBD2 agrees at 8 bases. The J segment lost 1 base and the V segment lost 5 bases, leaving 10 bases of the junction unmatched. Germline V gene data show CDR1 as SGHVS and CDR2 as FQNEAQ. CDR3 size: 16 residues. CDR3 bases: TGTGCCAGCAGCGATCCAGCGGGAGTAACGTCCTACGAGCAGTACTTC. Amino acids: CASSDPAGVTSYEQYF.

This clonotype was picked up many times. The chain combines TRBV9 with TRBJ1-1; D might be TRBD1 (6 bases). Per the germline V gene, CDR1 is SGDLS and CDR2 is YYNGEE. V lost 0 bases to trimming and J lost 8 bases, with 17 bases between them. This CDR3 spans 15 amino acids. The CDR3 bases are TGTGCCAGCAGCGTAGAGCCAGGGGCAATCTGGGAAGCTTTCTTT. It is translated as CASSVEPGAIWEAFF.